Listed below are T cell receptor beta chains from one sample, sequenced in a study of T cells in Graves' hyperthyroidism and ophthalmopathy. One entry per CDR3 protein, called by TCRdb with MiXCR from the multiplex PCR reads. The sample contains over 700,000 distinct CDR3 sequences, around a third of which appear only once. The source material was blood. The receptors here all came from a woman aged 40 to 49 with Graves' hyperthyroidism. CDR3s include the opening cysteine and the closing phenylalanine or tryptophan. The order of the fields is J gene, D gene, clone size, V gene, CDR3 DNA, CDR3 protein. The D gene is left open where the match is weak. Clone size appears in some rows only: once, few, many, or a class for an expanded clone.

j_gene: TRBJ1-1
d_gene: -
abundance: -
v_gene: TRBV7-2
CDR3nt: TGTGCCAGCAGCTTAGCAGCAAACACTGAAGCTTCCTTT
CDR3aa: CASSLAANTEASF

j_gene: TRBJ2-5
d_gene: TRBD2
abundance: many
v_gene: TRBV5-1
CDR3nt: TGCGCCAGCAGCTTGGGAGGGAGGGCCGAAGAGACCCAGTACTTC
CDR3aa: CASSLGGRAEETQYF

j_gene: TRBJ1-5
d_gene: TRBD1
abundance: -
v_gene: TRBV19
CDR3nt: TGTGCCAGCTCACCAGACAGGGGAGATGGACAGCCCCAGCATTTT
CDR3aa: CASSPDRGDGQPQHF

j_gene: TRBJ1-1
d_gene: -
abundance: -
v_gene: TRBV6-5
CDR3nt: TGTGCCAGCAGTTACGGGGATCTGAACACTGAAGCTTTCTTT
CDR3aa: CASSYGDLNTEAFF

j_gene: TRBJ1-2
d_gene: -
abundance: -
v_gene: TRBV5-6
CDR3nt: TGTGCCAGCAGCTTGGCGTTGGGGGATGTTGACTACACCTTC
CDR3aa: CASSLALGDVDYTF

j_gene: TRBJ1-2
d_gene: -
abundance: few
v_gene: TRBV10-3
CDR3nt: TGTGCCATCAGTGAGTCTCAGGCTAACTATGGCTACACCTTC
CDR3aa: CAISESQANYGYTF

j_gene: TRBJ1-2
d_gene: -
abundance: few
v_gene: TRBV12-3/TRBV12-4
CDR3nt: TGTGCCAGCAGTTTAATGGCATCCTATGGCTACACCTTC
CDR3aa: CASSLMASYGYTF

j_gene: TRBJ1-2
d_gene: -
abundance: -
v_gene: TRBV2
CDR3nt: TGTGCCAGCAGTGGAGCTCCTAGCGCTCCCTCGATCTTC
CDR3aa: CASSGAPSAPSIF

j_gene: TRBJ2-7
d_gene: TRBD1
abundance: -
v_gene: TRBV7-3
CDR3nt: TGCGCCAGCAGCCGAGAAGGACAGGGGCACGCCTCCTACGAGCAGTACTTC
CDR3aa: CASSREGQGHASYEQYF

j_gene: TRBJ1-1
d_gene: -
abundance: once
v_gene: TRBV6-2/TRBV6-3
CDR3nt: TGTGCCATCAGTTACTCGTGGACCTTCACTGAAGCTTTCTTT
CDR3aa: CAISYSWTFTEAFF

j_gene: TRBJ1-5
d_gene: -
abundance: many
v_gene: TRBV19
CDR3nt: TGTGCCAGTAGTACCGACGGCCTCCGAAATCAGCCCCAGCATTTT
CDR3aa: CASSTDGLRNQPQHF